This paragraph reports one TCR beta chain. What it recognizes is unknown. CD4+ and CD8+ T cells were sorted from PBMCs. Sequencing used cDNA as its template, made by extracting RNA and reverse transcribing it. Here immunoSEQ multiplex PCR was the method, and the copy in TCRdb shows in-frame clones only, minus some. The table includes 130,000 to 150,000 clones, roughly 60% detected once. These data belong to a study of CD8+ T cells in alopecia areata. The V gene lost 4 bases and the J gene lost 3 bases, with 17 bases spanning the gap. Germline-derived CDR1 and CDR2 are SGHRS and YFSETQ. This CDR3 contains 15 residues. Regarding the study as a whole: When scalp samples are sequenced, resident alphabeta T cells of normal skin are also captured. Clonality exceeded that of normal scalp in lesional scalp, most notably in alopecia totalis/universalis.

The genes are TRBV5-1 and TRBJ2-7; TRBD1 is a possible D gene (5 bases). This receptor was obtained from a human donor in good health. The sequenced sample was CD8+ T cells sorted from blood. The CDR3 spells CASSTKPRQYYEQYF. In DNA, the CDR3 is TGCGCCAGCAGCACCAAACCCCGACAGTACTACGAGCAGTACTTC.